This T cell receptor beta chain was obtained from a study of cytomegalovirus exposure and HLA in healthy donors. Turning to the study itself: Out of 180 million or so T cells, an earlier analysis found 117 million unique TCR beta sequences in total. Broader study findings: Near-uniform donor sequencing depth was presumed by presence/absence analyses. In a later analysis, TCR association rates varied by HLA locus: DRB1 most, HLA-C fewest.

This CDR3 contains 13 residues. V was cut by 8 bases and J by 1 base, with 8 bases left in between. Germline V gives CDR1 LNHDA, CDR2 SQIVND (reference sequence). Concerning this clone itself: As yet, its antigen is unknown.

60 Vbeta and 13 Jbeta primers were used in PCR. This table comes from immunoSEQ multiplex PCR, and its TCRdb copy is limited to in-frame clones, with some not included. The specimen's table records around 100,000 clones. Sequenced sample: PBMCs. The rearrangement uses TRBV19 and TRBJ2-2; tentative D call: TRBD1 (5 bases). This clonotype was obtained from a man aged 50-60 years in good health and CMV-seronegative. This chain's CDR3 is CASGAENTGELFF. The CDR3 DNA reads TGTGCCAGTGGGGCCGAGAACACCGGGGAGCTGTTTTTT.